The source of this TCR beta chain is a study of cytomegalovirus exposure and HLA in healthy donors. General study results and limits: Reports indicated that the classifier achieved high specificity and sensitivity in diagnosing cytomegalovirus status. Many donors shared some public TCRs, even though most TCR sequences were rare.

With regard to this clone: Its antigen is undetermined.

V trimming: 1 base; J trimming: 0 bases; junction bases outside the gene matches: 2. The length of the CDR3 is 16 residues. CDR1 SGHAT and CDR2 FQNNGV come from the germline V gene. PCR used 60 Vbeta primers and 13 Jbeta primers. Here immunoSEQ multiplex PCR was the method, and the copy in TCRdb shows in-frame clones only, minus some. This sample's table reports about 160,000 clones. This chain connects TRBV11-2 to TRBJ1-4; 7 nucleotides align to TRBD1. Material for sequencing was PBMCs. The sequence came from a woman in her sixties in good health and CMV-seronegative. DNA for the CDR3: TGTGCCAGCAGCTTAGGACAGGGAACAACTAATGAAAAACTGTTTTTT. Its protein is CASSLGQGTTNEKLFF.